The 11 T cell receptor beta chains below were found in one sample sequenced in a study of blood T cell repertoires in COVID-19. The protocol was immunoSEQ multiplex PCR, while the TCRdb copy is restricted to in-frame clones and leaves out a portion. Counted here are fewer than 350,000 clones, almost 85% occurring once; the ten biggest clones make up approximately 7.5%. What was sequenced was peripheral blood. Source of these receptors: a human donor in a cohort sampled during active COVID-19.

The rearrangement links TRBV5-5 to TRBJ1-6; 7 bases line up with TRBD1. The V and J ends lost 0 bases and 10 bases, in that order; junction bases with no gene match: 10. This CDR3 has 16 amino acids. Germline values: CDR1 SGHKS, CDR2 YYEKEE (reference sequence). Written as DNA, the CDR3 is TGTGCCAGCAGCTTGGTTTCCGGCAGGGGGGAATCACCCCTCCACTTT. Residues: CASSLVSGRGESPLHF.

V usage is TRBV7-8 and J usage is TRBJ2-5; a weak D match, TRBD2 (6 bases). CDR1 SGHVS and CDR2 FQNEAQ come from the germline V gene. The CDR3 is 13 amino acids. V lost 6 bases and J lost 3, with 11 bases in between. The DNA of the CDR3 is TGTGCCAGCAGTCCAACGGGGGAAGAGACCCAGTACTTC. Translated, it gives CASSPTGEETQYF.

The V and J genes are TRBV5-6 and TRBJ1-4; perhaps TRBD1 as D (5 bases). Trimming took off 3 bases at V and 3 bases at J, with 15 bases between the two ends. The CDR3 has 16 amino acids. Germline V gives CDR1 SGHDT, CDR2 YYEEEE. The CDR3 region has the DNA TGTGCCAGCAGCTCCACTTTTCGGGGGGCTAATGAAAAACTGTTTTTT. It codes for CASSSTFRGANEKLFF.

This chain connects TRBV29-1 to TRBJ1-1, with D perhaps matching TRBD1 (6 bases). Trimming cost V 7 bases and J 10 bases, with 19 bases left between them. Germline lookup yields CDR1 SQVTM and CDR2 ANQGSEA. The CDR3 sequence is 12 residues long. The chain's CDR3 is CSALQGKVGAFF. The CDR3 DNA follows: TGCAGCGCCCTACAGGGTAAGGTTGGAGCTTTCTTT.

The rearrangement links TRBV11-3 to TRBJ2-7; 9 nucleotides line up with TRBD2. This CDR3 is built from 14 residues. Germline loops: CDR1 SGHNT, CDR2 YENEEA. V was pared by 5 bases and J by 3 bases, with 5 bases of the junction left unmatched. The CDR3: CASSTLAGIYEQYF. CDR3 in DNA: TGTGCCAGCAGCACCCTAGCGGGGATCTACGAGCAGTACTTC.

This chain connects TRBV4-2 to TRBJ2-5; the match to TRBD2 covers 10 bases. The germline gives CDR1 LGHNA, CDR2 YNFKEQ. The CDR3 contains 15 residues. The V and J ends lost 4 bases and 2 bases, in that order; junction bases with no gene match: 4. CDR3 loop: CASSRTSGRQETQYF. The CDR3 DNA reads TGTGCCAGCAGCCGGACTAGCGGCAGGCAAGAGACCCAGTACTTC.

The chain combines TRBV11-2 with TRBJ2-7, with TRBD1 identical over 7 bases. The junction had 3 bases not matched to a gene; V was cut back by 7 bases and J by 3 bases. The CDR3 has 12 amino acids. Germline V gives CDR1 SGHAT, CDR2 FQNNGV. The CDR3 sequence: CASTGQNYEQYF. As DNA, the CDR3 is TGTGCCAGCACGGGACAGAACTACGAGCAGTACTTC.

The chain has TRBV12-3 or TRBV12-4 and TRBJ1-4, with a tentative D call TRBD1 (6 bases). The CDR3 length is 13 residues. The ends were cut back, 6 bases at V and 7 bases at J, with 12 bases in the middle. CDR3 in amino acids: CASRDSGGEKLFF. Written as DNA, the CDR3 is TGTGCCAGCAGGGACAGTGGAGGTGAAAAACTGTTTTTT.

The chain uses TRBV29-1 and TRBJ2-2; 9 bases are shared with TRBD1. J gave up 4 bases and V 2 bases, and 5 bases lay outside the gene matches. From germline, CDR1 is SQVTM and CDR2 ANQGSEA. The CDR3 extends over 15 amino acids. The CDR3 bases are TGCAGCGTTGAACCGGGACAGGGCAGCACCGGGGAGCTGTTTTTT. Translating it yields CSVEPGQGSTGELFF.

This chain connects TRBV24-1 to TRBJ1-2; tentatively, D is TRBD1 (6 bases). The V and J ends lost 4 bases and 3 bases respectively, with 8 bases between them. CDR3 length: 13 residues. Germline values: CDR1 KGHDR, CDR2 SFDVKD. Here the CDR3 reads CATSDAGDYGYTF. The CDR3 DNA reads TGTGCCACCAGTGACGCAGGGGACTATGGCTACACCTTC.

This clone occurred a few times. This sequence joins TRBV6-1 and TRBJ1-4, with D possibly matching TRBD1 (5 bases). Germline V gene lookup returns CDR1 MNHNS and CDR2 SASEGT. With 4 bases removed from V and 0 bases from J, the gap between germline ends came to 12 bases. This CDR3 comprises 16 residues. The CDR3 DNA reads as TGTGCCAGCAGTGTGACAGCGCCACCAACTAATGAAAAACTGTTTTTT. It codes for CASSVTAPPTNEKLFF.